The clone carrying this T cell receptor beta chain was found many times. The antigen is unknown. The entry originates in a study of CD8 T cells in ankylosing spondylitis. Study-level findings and limits: Within peripheral blood, clones linked to disease were CD8+ and relatively rare. From matched ankylosing spondylitis synovial fluid, disease-linked clones were reportedly recovered at significantly enriched levels.

Germline CDR1 LGHNA, CDR2 YSLEER. This CDR3 has 15 residues. The V end lost 0 bases, the J end lost 4 bases, and 12 bases lay between the germline ends. Quantitative molecular-barcoded 5'-RACE generated the TCR beta libraries. Each CDR3 protein gets one entry after TCRdb re-called the 5' RACE reads with MiXCR. The sample holds around 250,000 distinct CDR3 sequences, under 20% seen once. Sequenced: blood, either unsorted or a sorted T cell fraction (not recorded which). The sequence came from a male donor with ankylosing spondylitis or in good health (not recorded which). This sequence joins TRBV4-3 and TRBJ2-5; tentative D call: TRBD1 (7 bases). The CDR3 loop is CASSQDRGVRETQYF. The CDR3 coding sequence is TGCGCCAGCAGCCAAGACAGGGGGGTACGAGAGACCCAGTACTTC.